Below, 26 T cell receptor beta chains from the same sample are listed, as sequenced in a study of blood T cell repertoires in COVID-19. Sequencing was performed with immunoSEQ multiplex PCR; in TCRdb, only in-frame clones are kept and a portion is missing. The sample lists more than 85,000 clones, around 73% seen once, with 9.8% in the top ten. Sample: peripheral blood. The receptors originated from a man aged 55-75 years with active or convalescent COVID-19.

This clone appeared once. The rearrangement uses TRBV6-2 or TRBV6-3 and TRBJ2-7, with 8 bases identical to TRBD2. Germline V gives CDR1 MNHEY, CDR2 SVGEGT. The CDR3 is 15 amino acids. Trimming cost V 4 bases and J 6 bases; bases outside gene matches: 11. The CDR3 protein is CASSSPAGASSEQYV. The DNA for the CDR3 is TGTGCCAGCAGTTCCCCAGCGGGAGCCTCCAGCGAGCAGTACGTC.

V and J are TRBV5-1 and TRBJ2-5, with D unclear. V dropped 1 base and J dropped 0 bases, with 4 bases sitting between them. This CDR3 spans 13 amino acids. Germline V gene data show CDR1 as SGHRS and CDR2 as YFSETQ. CDR3 region: CASSLPDQETQYF. DNA of the CDR3: TGCGCCAGCAGCTTGCCAGACCAAGAGACCCAGTACTTC.

This chain links TRBV6-5 with TRBJ2-2; D may be TRBD2 (6 bases). V was cut by 2 bases and J by 2 bases, with 12 bases left in between. The CDR3 is 16 amino acids. The germline CDR1 and CDR2 sequences are MNHEY and SVGAGI. CDR3: CASSYDPGGNTGELFF. CDR3 nucleotide sequence: TGTGCCAGCAGTTACGACCCCGGGGGAAACACCGGGGAGCTGTTTTTT.

V and J are TRBV12-3 or TRBV12-4 and TRBJ1-2; 7 bases match TRBD1. Germline trimming cut 6 bases from V and 8 bases from J; bases unmatched to any gene: 9. CDR3 length: 13 residues. The CDR3 sequence is CASSLTGLGGYTF. DNA of the CDR3: TGTGCCAGCAGCCTGACAGGGTTGGGAGGCTACACCTTC.

This chain uses TRBV7-8 with TRBJ2-1, with 12 bases identical to TRBD2. Unmatched junction bases numbered 8, after V lost 5 bases and J lost 9 bases. This CDR3 has 15 amino acids. Germline V gene sequence: CDR1 SGHVS, CDR2 FQNEAQ. The DNA for the CDR3 is TGTGCCAGCAGCAAGACTAGCGGGAGTATGTTTGAGCAGTTCTTC. It specifies CASSKTSGSMFEQFF.

This clone showed up just a few times. This chain links TRBV10-2 with TRBJ2-2; 13 bases line up with TRBD2. The CDR3 spans 16 residues. The germline CDR1 and CDR2 sequences are WSHSY and SAAADI. V dropped 7 bases and J dropped 8; count of bases not matched to a gene: 10. The CDR3, as DNA: TGCGCCAGCATCGATAGACTAGCGGGAGGTTATGGGGAGCTGTTTTTT. It encodes CASIDRLAGGYGELFF.

The J gene is TRBJ1-5, the V gene TRBV28; TRBD1 matches at 9 bases. V lost 11 bases and J lost 4; bases outside the gene matches: 6. Germline loops: CDR1 MDHEN, CDR2 SYDVKM. The CDR3 totals 13 residues. Written as DNA, the CDR3 is TGTGCCTCAGGGACAGGGATAAATCAGCCCCAGCATTTT. Translation: CASGTGINQPQHF.

The chain links TRBV30 to TRBJ2-1; 9 bases fit TRBD1. J was trimmed by 6 bases and V by 5 bases; bases with no gene match: 2. The germline V gene has CDR1 GTSNPN and CDR2 SVGIG (reference sequence). The CDR3 has 12 amino acids. The CDR3 here is CAWLGQGNEQFF. CDR3 bases: TGTGCCTGGCTGGGACAGGGCAATGAGCAGTTCTTC.

This chain uses TRBV5-1 with TRBJ2-7, with 9 bases lining up with TRBD1. CDR3 length: 14 amino acids. CDR1 and CDR2 from the germline V gene are SGHRS and YFSETQ. With V trimmed by 4 bases and J by 3 bases, 5 bases remained unmatched. This CDR3 is CASSGNRGLYEQYF. CDR3 bases: TGCGCCAGCAGCGGGAACAGGGGGCTCTACGAGCAGTACTTC.

This clone was detected a few times. V usage is TRBV4-2 and J usage is TRBJ2-1; TRBD1 aligns across 10 bases. The CDR3 has 16 amino acids. The V gene's germline CDR1 is LGHNA and CDR2 YNFKEQ. With V trimmed by 4 bases and J by 7 bases, 10 bases remained unmatched. The CDR3 DNA sequence: TGTGCCAGCAGCCGTTCGACAGGGGGCGCGGGGAATGAGCAGTTCTTC. Amino acid sequence: CASSRSTGGAGNEQFF.

The chain combines TRBV18 with TRBJ1-6; maybe TRBD1 (6 bases). This CDR3 has 14 residues. The V gene's germline CDR1 is KGHSH and CDR2 LQKENI. The V and J ends lost 1 base and 10 bases respectively, with 11 bases between them. As DNA, the CDR3 is TGTGCCAGCTCACCACGGCAGGGGCAATCACCCCTCCACTTT. Amino acid sequence: CASSPRQGQSPLHF.

The chain is built from TRBV5-1 and TRBJ2-7, with TRBD2 matching over 7 bases. The germline V gene has CDR1 SGHRS and CDR2 YFSETQ. This CDR3 contains 13 residues. The ends lost 3 bases at V and 3 bases at J; junction bases unmatched: 3. In DNA, the CDR3 is TGCGCCAGCAGCTACAGCGGGAACTACGAGCAGTACTTC. Its protein is CASSYSGNYEQYF.

The V call is TRBV27, the J call TRBJ2-7; a weak D match, TRBD1 (7 bases). With 1 base removed from V and 3 bases from J, the gap between germline ends came to 22 bases. The V gene's germline CDR1 is MNHEY and CDR2 SMNVEV (reference sequence). The CDR3 covers 18 residues. Here the CDR3 reads CASSLLAPTSQGDYEQYF. CDR3 DNA sequence: TGTGCCAGCAGTTTATTAGCCCCTACTAGCCAGGGGGACTACGAGCAGTACTTC.

V is TRBV7-7 and J is TRBJ2-1; 10 bases match TRBD1. The CDR3 length is 15 residues. V lost 5 bases, J lost 6 bases, and 7 bases stayed unmatched. Per the germline V gene, CDR1 is SSHAT and CDR2 is FNYEAQ (reference sequence). CDR3 DNA sequence: TGTGCCAGCAGCCCGACAGGGGGCCGAAGCAATGAGCAGTTCTTC. This sequence encodes CASSPTGGRSNEQFF.

V is TRBV5-6 and J is TRBJ1-2; TRBD1 agrees at 11 bases. Germline V gives CDR1 SGHDT, CDR2 YYEEEE. The CDR3 runs to 14 residues. The V segment lost 4 bases and the J segment 8 bases; nucleotides outside the gene matches: 7. In nucleotides, the CDR3 is TGTGCCAGCAGCCGGACAGGGGGCGATGGGGGCTACACCTTC. It is translated as CASSRTGGDGGYTF.

The CDR3 reads CASSWGQGAVTGELFF. The CDR3 coding sequence is TGTGCCAGCAGTTGGGGACAGGGGGCTGTCACCGGGGAGCTGTTTTTT. The V call is TRBV5-4, the J call TRBJ2-2; 12 positions match TRBD1. The CDR3 covers 16 residues. CDR1 and CDR2 (germline): SGHNT, YYREEE (reference sequence). Unmatched junction bases numbered 6, after V lost 5 bases and J lost 4 bases.

This chain connects TRBV10-2 to TRBJ2-1, with 15 bases matching TRBD2. CDR3 size: 18 residues. V lost 8 bases and J lost 7; bases outside the gene matches: 15. Germline V gives CDR1 WSHSY, CDR2 SAAADI. The CDR3 loop reads CASVAHRTSGRAGNEQFF. The CDR3 nucleotides read TGCGCCAGCGTAGCCCATCGGACTAGCGGGAGGGCGGGGAATGAGCAGTTCTTC.

The chain recombines TRBV5-6 with TRBJ1-1; 7 positions agree with TRBD1. There are 15 residues in the CDR3. Germline-derived CDR1 and CDR2 are SGHDT and YYEEEE. With 3 bases clipped from V and 4 bases from J, the junction kept 9 bases outside the gene matches. The CDR3 reads CASSWLGTAGTEAFF. The CDR3 DNA reads as TGTGCCAGCAGCTGGCTCGGGACAGCGGGCACTGAAGCTTTCTTT.

The chain has TRBV10-3 and TRBJ1-1; D is ambiguous. The CDR3 extends over 13 amino acids. V lost 7 bases to trimming and J lost 1 base, with 10 bases between them. Germline values: CDR1 ENHRY, CDR2 SYGVKD. The CDR3 nucleotides are TGTGCCATCACCCCGGTTGGGAACACTGAAGCTTTCTTT. This encodes CAITPVGNTEAFF.

This chain uses TRBV24-1 with TRBJ2-1; 7 bases are shared with TRBD2. The J segment lost 3 bases and the V segment lost 3 bases, leaving 4 bases of the junction unmatched. The CDR3 sequence is 15 residues long. Germline CDR1 KGHDR, CDR2 SFDVKD. The CDR3 bases are TGTGCCACCAGTGATGGACTAGTTAGCTACAATGAGCAGTTCTTC. Protein product: CATSDGLVSYNEQFF.

This rearrangement joins TRBV7-6 to TRBJ2-7, with 9 bases that match TRBD1. The ends lost 0 bases at V and 5 bases at J; junction bases unmatched: 11. The germline gives CDR1 SGHVS, CDR2 FNYEAQ. The CDR3 has 17 amino acids. DNA for the CDR3: TGTGCCAGCAGCTTAGCCGGCGGGGGACAGGGTATGGACGAGCAGTACTTC. It translates to CASSLAGGGQGMDEQYF.

This sequence joins TRBV7-2 and TRBJ2-3; D might be TRBD2 (5 bases). Germline V gives CDR1 SGHTA, CDR2 FQGNSA. The CDR3 loop spans 14 amino acids. V shed 7 bases and J shed 4 bases, with 15 bases lying between them. The CDR3 region is CASTLGLGADTQYF. The CDR3, as DNA: TGTGCCAGCACTCTGGGGTTGGGAGCAGATACGCAGTATTTT. Full variable domain (rest looked up from reference TRBV7-2 and TRBJ2-3): GAGVSQSPSNKVTEKGKDVELRCDPISGHTALYWYRQSLGQGLEFLIYFQGNSAPDKSGLPSDRFSAERTGGSVSTLTIQRTQQEDSAVYLCASTLGLGADTQYFGPGTRLTVL.

J is TRBJ2-7 and V is TRBV11-1; a weak D match, TRBD1 (6 bases). With 3 bases removed from V and 0 bases from J, the gap between germline ends came to 6 bases. CDR1 and CDR2 (germline): SGHAT, FQDESV (reference sequence). The CDR3 has 13 residues. As DNA, the CDR3 is TGTGCCAGCAGCTTCAGGGGCTCCTACGAGCAGTACTTC. It translates to CASSFRGSYEQYF.

This clone came up many times. The chain employs TRBV7-9 and TRBJ1-6, with 7 positions matching TRBD1. This CDR3 region has 14 residues. Germline trimming cut 5 bases from V and 5 bases from J; bases unmatched to any gene: 3. Germline CDR1 SEHNR, CDR2 FQNEAQ (reference sequence). The CDR3 bases are TGTGCCAGCAGCCAGACAGGGAATAATTCACCCCTCCACTTT. It is translated as CASSQTGNNSPLHF.

CDR3 nucleotide sequence: TGTGCCAGTAGTGCCGACAGGGGGCGAGGGAACACTGAAGCTTTCTTT. Encoded protein: CASSADRGRGNTEAFF. The V and J genes are TRBV19 and TRBJ1-1; 10 bases align to TRBD1. With V trimmed by 5 bases and J by 1 base, 7 bases remained unmatched. Germline-derived CDR1 and CDR2 are LNHDA and SQIVND (reference sequence). The CDR3 loop spans 16 amino acids.

The chain is built from TRBV19 and TRBJ2-1; possibly TRBD1 for D (6 bases). CDR1 and CDR2 from the germline V gene are LNHDA and SQIVND (reference sequence). Trimming took 2 bases from V and 3 from J, leaving 11 bases between them. The CDR3 runs to 15 residues. The CDR3 nucleotides read TGTGCCAGTAGTATATCAGGGGCTGGCTACAATGAGCAGTTCTTC. Protein product: CASSISGAGYNEQFF.